This T cell receptor beta chain was recorded in a study of PD-L1 blockade in urothelial cancer. Synthetic analogs of TCR templates were spiked into every PCR. Sequencing used immunoSEQ multiplex PCR; TCRdb keeps in-frame clones, though not all of them. This repertoire shows about 32,000 clones, about a third found once; its top ten account for approximately 9%. Germline CDR1 MNHGY, CDR2 SAAAGT. This CDR3 region has 13 residues. V shed 7 bases and J shed 0 bases, with 7 bases lying between them. The rearrangement links TRBV6-8 to TRBJ1-3; D is ambiguous. The sequence derives from a man in his sixties with urothelial cancer. The sample was tumor tissue, taken before atezolizumab (anti-PD-L1) treatment. CDR3 amino acids: CASTVNSGNTIYF. The CDR3 region has the DNA TGTGCCAGCACTGTGAACTCTGGAAACACCATATATTTT.